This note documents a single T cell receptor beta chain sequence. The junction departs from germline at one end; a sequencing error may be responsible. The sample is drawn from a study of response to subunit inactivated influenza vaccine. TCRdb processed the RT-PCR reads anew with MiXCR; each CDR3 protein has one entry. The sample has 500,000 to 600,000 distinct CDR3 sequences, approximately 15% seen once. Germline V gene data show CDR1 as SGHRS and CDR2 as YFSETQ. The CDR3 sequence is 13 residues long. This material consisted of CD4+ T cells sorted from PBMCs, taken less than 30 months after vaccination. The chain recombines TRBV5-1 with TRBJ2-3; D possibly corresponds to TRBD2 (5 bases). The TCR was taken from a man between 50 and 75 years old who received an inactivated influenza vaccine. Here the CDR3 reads CPSQPGSSGTQYF. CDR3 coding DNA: TGCCCCAGCCAACCGGGGAGCTCGGGTACGCAGTATTTT.